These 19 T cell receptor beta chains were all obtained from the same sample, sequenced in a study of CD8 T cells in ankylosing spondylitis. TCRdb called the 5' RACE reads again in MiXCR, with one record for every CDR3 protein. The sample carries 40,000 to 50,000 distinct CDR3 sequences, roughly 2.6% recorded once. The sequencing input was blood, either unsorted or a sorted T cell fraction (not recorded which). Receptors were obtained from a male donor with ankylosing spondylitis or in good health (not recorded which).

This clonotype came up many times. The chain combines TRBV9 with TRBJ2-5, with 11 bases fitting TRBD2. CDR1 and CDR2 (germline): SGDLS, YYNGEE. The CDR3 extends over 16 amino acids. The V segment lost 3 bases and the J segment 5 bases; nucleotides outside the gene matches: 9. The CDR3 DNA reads TGTGCCAGCAGCGGCAGTAGCGGGAGGGCCTGGGAGACCCAGTACTTC. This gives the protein CASSGSSGRAWETQYF.

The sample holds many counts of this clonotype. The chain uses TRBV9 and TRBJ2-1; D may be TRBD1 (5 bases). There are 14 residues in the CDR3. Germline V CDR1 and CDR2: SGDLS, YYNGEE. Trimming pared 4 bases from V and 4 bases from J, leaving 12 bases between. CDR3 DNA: TGTGCCAGCAGCAGGGGTGGGTTGTACAATGAGCAGTTCTTC. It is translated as CASSRGGLYNEQFF.

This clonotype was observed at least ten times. CDR3 nucleotides: TGTGCCAGCAGCCTGCCCAGTGGGGGCACAGATACGCAGTATTTT. It is translated as CASSLPSGGTDTQYF. This chain connects TRBV9 to TRBJ2-3; no firm D call. Germline assignment: CDR1 SGDLS and CDR2 YYNGEE. V was clipped by 4 bases and J by 1 base, with 13 bases between them. The CDR3 is 15 amino acids.

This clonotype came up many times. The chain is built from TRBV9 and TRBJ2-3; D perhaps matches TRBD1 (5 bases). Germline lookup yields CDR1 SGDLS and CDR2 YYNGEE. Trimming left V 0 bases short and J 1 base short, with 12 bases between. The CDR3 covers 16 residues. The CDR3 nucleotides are TGTGCCAGCAGCGTAGCAGGGTCTCCTGGCACAGATACGCAGTATTTT. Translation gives CASSVAGSPGTDTQYF. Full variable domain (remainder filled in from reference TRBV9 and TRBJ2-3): DSGVTQTPKHLITATGQRVTLRCSPRSGDLSVYWYQQSLDQGLQFLIQYYNGEERAKGNILERFSAQQFPDLHSELNLSSLELGDSALYFCASSVAGSPGTDTQYFGPGTRLTVL.

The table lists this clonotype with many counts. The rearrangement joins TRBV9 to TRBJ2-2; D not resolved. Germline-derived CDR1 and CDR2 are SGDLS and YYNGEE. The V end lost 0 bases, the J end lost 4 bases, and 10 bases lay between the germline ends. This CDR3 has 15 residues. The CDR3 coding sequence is TGTGCCAGCAGCGTAGAGTTAACTGGCACCGGGGAGCTGTTTTTT. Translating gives CASSVELTGTGELFF.

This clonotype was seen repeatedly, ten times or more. CDR3 DNA sequence: TGTGCCAGCAGCCCCACAGGTAGGGCAGATACGCAGTATTTT. Its protein is CASSPTGRADTQYF. The chain combines TRBV9 with TRBJ2-3, with D perhaps TRBD1 (5 bases). Germline V gives CDR1 SGDLS, CDR2 YYNGEE. Trimming pared 4 bases from V and 4 bases from J, leaving 13 bases between. The CDR3 runs 14 residues.

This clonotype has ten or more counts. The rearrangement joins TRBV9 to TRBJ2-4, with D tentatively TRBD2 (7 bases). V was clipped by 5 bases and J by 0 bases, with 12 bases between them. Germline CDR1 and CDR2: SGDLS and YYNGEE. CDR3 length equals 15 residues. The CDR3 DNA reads TGTGCCAGCAGTCCGGGGGGCATAGCCAAAAACATTCAGTACTTC. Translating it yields CASSPGGIAKNIQYF.

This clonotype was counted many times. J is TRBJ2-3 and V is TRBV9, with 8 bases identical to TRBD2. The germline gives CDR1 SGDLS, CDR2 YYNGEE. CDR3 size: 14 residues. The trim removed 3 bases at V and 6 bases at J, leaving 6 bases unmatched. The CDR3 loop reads CASSGSGNGDTQYF. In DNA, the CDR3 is TGTGCCAGCAGCGGTAGCGGGAATGGGGATACGCAGTATTTT.

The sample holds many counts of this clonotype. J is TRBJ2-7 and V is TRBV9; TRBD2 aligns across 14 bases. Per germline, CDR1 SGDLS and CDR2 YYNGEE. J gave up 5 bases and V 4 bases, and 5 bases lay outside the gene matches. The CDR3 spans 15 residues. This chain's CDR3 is CASSPGTSGRNEQYF. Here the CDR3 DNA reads TGTGCCAGCAGCCCCGGGACTAGCGGGAGAAACGAGCAGTACTTC.

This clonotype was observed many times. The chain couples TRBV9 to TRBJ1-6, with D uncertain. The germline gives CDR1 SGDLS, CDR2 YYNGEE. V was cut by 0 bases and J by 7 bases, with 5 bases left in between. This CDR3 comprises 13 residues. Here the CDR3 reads CASSVVGNSPLHF. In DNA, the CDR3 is TGTGCCAGCAGCGTAGTTGGAAATTCACCCCTCCACTTT.

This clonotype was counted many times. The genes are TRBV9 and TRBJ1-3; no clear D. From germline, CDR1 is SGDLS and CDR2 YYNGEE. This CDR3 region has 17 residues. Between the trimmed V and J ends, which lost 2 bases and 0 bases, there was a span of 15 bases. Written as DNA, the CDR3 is TGTGCCAGCAGCGTGGAAGGACGGTCCTTCTCTGGAAACACCATATATTTT. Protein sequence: CASSVEGRSFSGNTIYF.

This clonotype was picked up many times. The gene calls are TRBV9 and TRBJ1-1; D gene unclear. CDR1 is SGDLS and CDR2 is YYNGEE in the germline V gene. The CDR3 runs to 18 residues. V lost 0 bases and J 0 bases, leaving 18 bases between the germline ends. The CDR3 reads CASSVVKADFSMNTEAFF. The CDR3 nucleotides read TGTGCCAGCAGCGTAGTCAAGGCGGACTTCTCGATGAACACTGAAGCTTTCTTT. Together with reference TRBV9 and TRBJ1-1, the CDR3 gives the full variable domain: DSGVTQTPKHLITATGQRVTLRCSPRSGDLSVYWYQQSLDQGLQFLIQYYNGEERAKGNILERFSAQQFPDLHSELNLSSLELGDSALYFCASSVVKADFSMNTEAFFGQGTRLTVV.

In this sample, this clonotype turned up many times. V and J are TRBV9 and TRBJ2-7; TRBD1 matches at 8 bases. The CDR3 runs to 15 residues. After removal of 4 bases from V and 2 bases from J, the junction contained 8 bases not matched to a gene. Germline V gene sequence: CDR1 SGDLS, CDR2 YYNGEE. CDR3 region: CASSPRRDRTYEQYF. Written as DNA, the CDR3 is TGTGCCAGCAGCCCGCGCCGGGACAGGACCTACGAGCAGTACTTC.

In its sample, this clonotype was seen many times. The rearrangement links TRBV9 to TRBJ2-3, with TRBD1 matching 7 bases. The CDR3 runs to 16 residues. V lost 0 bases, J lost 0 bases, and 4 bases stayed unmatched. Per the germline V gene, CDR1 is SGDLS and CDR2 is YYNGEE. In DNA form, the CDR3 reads TGTGCCAGCAGCGTAGATGGGACAGCGAGCACAGATACGCAGTATTTT. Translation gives CASSVDGTASTDTQYF. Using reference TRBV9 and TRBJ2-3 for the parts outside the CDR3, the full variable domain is DSGVTQTPKHLITATGQRVTLRCSPRSGDLSVYWYQQSLDQGLQFLIQYYNGEERAKGNILERFSAQQFPDLHSELNLSSLELGDSALYFCASSVDGTASTDTQYFGPGTRLTVL.

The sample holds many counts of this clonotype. CDR3 protein: CASSTDRDSYEQYF. The CDR3 bases are TGTGCCAGCAGCACAGACCGGGACTCCTACGAGCAGTACTTC. The rearrangement joins TRBV9 to TRBJ2-7, with TRBD2 as a possible D gene (5 bases). V was clipped by 4 bases and J by 0 bases, with 11 bases between them. CDR3 length: 14 amino acids. Per germline, CDR1 SGDLS and CDR2 YYNGEE. Full variable domain (missing parts from reference TRBV9 and TRBJ2-7): DSGVTQTPKHLITATGQRVTLRCSPRSGDLSVYWYQQSLDQGLQFLIQYYNGEERAKGNILERFSAQQFPDLHSELNLSSLELGDSALYFCASSTDRDSYEQYFGPGTRLTVT.

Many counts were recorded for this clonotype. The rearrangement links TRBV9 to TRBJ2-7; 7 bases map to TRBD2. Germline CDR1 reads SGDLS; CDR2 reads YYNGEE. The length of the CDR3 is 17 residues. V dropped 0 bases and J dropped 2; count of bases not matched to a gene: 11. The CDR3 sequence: CASSVGERPSGTYEQYF. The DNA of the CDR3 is TGTGCCAGCAGCGTAGGCGAACGGCCTAGCGGTACCTACGAGCAGTACTTC.

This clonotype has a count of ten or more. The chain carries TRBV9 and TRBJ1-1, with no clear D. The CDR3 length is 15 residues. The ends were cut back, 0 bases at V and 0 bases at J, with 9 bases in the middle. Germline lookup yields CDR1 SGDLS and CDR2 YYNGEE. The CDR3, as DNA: TGTGCCAGCAGCGTAGCAGCAGGTCTGAACACTGAAGCTTTCTTT. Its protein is CASSVAAGLNTEAFF.

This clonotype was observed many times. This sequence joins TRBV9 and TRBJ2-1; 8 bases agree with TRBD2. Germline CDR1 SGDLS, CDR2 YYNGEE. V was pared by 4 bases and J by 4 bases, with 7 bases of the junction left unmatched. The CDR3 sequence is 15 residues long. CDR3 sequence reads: CASSPGLADYNEQFF. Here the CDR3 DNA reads TGTGCCAGCAGCCCAGGACTAGCCGATTACAATGAGCAGTTCTTC.

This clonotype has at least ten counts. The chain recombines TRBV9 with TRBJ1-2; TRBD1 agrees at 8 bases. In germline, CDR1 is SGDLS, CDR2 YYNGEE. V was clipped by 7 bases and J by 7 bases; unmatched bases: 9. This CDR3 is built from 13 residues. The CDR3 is CASSSRTGPGYTF. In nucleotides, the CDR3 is TGTGCCAGCTCCTCCCGGACAGGGCCTGGCTACACCTTC.